A single T cell receptor beta chain is shown here with its context. In its sample, this clonotype was seen a few times. The target of this receptor is not known. The sample holds no much larger clone one base away, and base qualities are not on file. The sample belongs to a study of T cells in Graves' hyperthyroidism and ophthalmopathy (dated by TCRdb to the late 2010s). With regard to the full study: Peripheral blood samples were taken at initial diagnosis, before any treatment was given. TCR V-J signatures able to tell the groups apart were searched for in a discovery cohort of 100 patients, of whom approximately 40 had Graves' ophthalmopathy and more than 55 had stable Graves' hyperthyroidism. Prospective prediction of ophthalmopathy was tested in an independent validation cohort consisting of some 20 hyperthyroidism patients and approximately 16 patients who later progressed to ophthalmopathy. For training and testing, the 100 or so patients in the discovery cohort were randomly divided in a 7:3 ratio. Thyroid tissue and blood T-cell repertoires from six Graves' hyperthyroidism patients were also compared in the study. Once sampling was done, hyperthyroidism patients were given methimazole at a starting dose of 30 mg daily, whereas ophthalmopathy patients were given high-dose intravenous methylprednisolone. The paper reports TCR Vbeta CDR3 sequencing of approximately 140 peripheral blood samples: around 45 ophthalmopathy, 75 to 80 hyperthyroidism and 17 progressor patients. General findings and caveats noted by the study authors: Ophthalmopathy was separated from stable hyperthyroidism by a 13 V-J signature model, with 85% to 90% sensitivity and roughly 84% specificity obtained in cross-validation and 80%/75% obtained in testing. In validation, the model predicted progression to ophthalmopathy a median of around six months before onset, with 65% to 71% sensitivity and about 75% specificity. No statistical method was used to set the sample size in advance, and investigators knew the group allocation. Blood samples also contained most of the expanded thyroid clonotypes (frequency above 0.001), which suggests that blood repertoires may reflect thyroid immune responses.

Taken from the germline V gene, the CDR1 and CDR2 loops are SGHAT and FQNNGV. The CDR3 holds 20 amino acids from the cysteine to the phenylalanine. CDR3 DNA only is kept here, 60 bases in frame from base 1. Ends trimmed: V by 5 bases, J by 0 bases; bases unmatched to a gene: 15. Graves' hyperthyroidism was defined as stable when no progression to ophthalmopathy occurred over 18 months of follow-up. The hyperthyroidism patients were between 18 and 65 years old and newly diagnosed, with a disease duration of less than 2 months. The study excluded patients with uncontrolled infections, other autoimmune diseases, pregnancy or lactation. Diagnoses were based on clinical symptoms, serum thyroxine and TRAb, thyroid ultrasound and orbital computed tomography. PBMCs were separated from 7.5 to 10 ml of fresh peripheral blood using Ficoll-Paque density gradient centrifugation. Total RNA was extracted using Trizol reagent, and RNA quality was assessed on an Agilent 2100 Bioanalyzer.

The TCR beta CDR3 regions were amplified from RNA transcripts. For the first round of RT-PCR on the TCR CDR3, the HTBI primer set was used together with the Qiagen OneStep RT-PCR kit. Libraries were constructed in a second round of multiplex PCR, after which size selection and purification were carried out. Sequencing of the libraries was done on an Illumina HiSeq2000 using paired-end 100 bp reads. Under the source paper's analysis protocol: SOAPnuke was used to process the raw data, with reads discarded if the reads contained adapters or uncalled bases, had a mean Phred below 15, or lacked an exact constant-primer or identifier match. COPE v1.2.5 was used to merge the high-quality paired reads, and each unique nucleotide sequence was defined as a clonotype. MiTCR v1.1 was used to align clonotypes to the IMGT TRBV, TRBD and TRBJ reference segments. The analysis was restricted to V-J combinations with a frequency above 0.0001, which together covered 99.2% of the repertoires. The TCS score was defined as the ratio of F50 (clonal expansion) to E x V (chaos), calculated using BLOSUM62-based TCRdist between CDR3 peptides within each V-J. Welch's t-statistics and random forest reduced fewer than 550 V-J features to under 15, which were used in a naive Bayes classifier (R e1071). The public reads were reprocessed in TCRdb via fastp at Q25 and MiXCR, keeping in-frame beta chains. Each entry merges the rows of one CDR3 protein and shows their most common DNA and genes. TCRdb, not the authors, supplied the V and J calls. The sample yields hundreds of thousands of distinct CDR3 sequences; around 15% were counted once. The biggest ten clones account for roughly 10% of the sample.

This TCR derives from a woman younger than 35 with Graves' hyperthyroidism. The chain links TRBV11-2 with TRBJ2-6, with 8 bases matching TRBD1. Source material: blood. The base sequence is TGTGCCAGCAGCCCCGCCCCCCTCCGGGACAGGTACTCTGGGGCCAACGTCCTGACTTTC. Its product reads: CASSPAPLRDRYSGANVLTF.